Listed below are T cell receptor beta chains from one sample, sequenced in a study of PD-L1 blockade in urothelial cancer. Data came from immunoSEQ multiplex PCR; TCRdb stores just in-frame clones and leaves some out. The table shows under 95,000 clones, with over 80% occurring only once. The sample was PBMCs, taken around atezolizumab (anti-PD-L1) treatment. These receptor sequences come from a man aged 55 to 70 with urothelial cancer. Each CDR3 is given without its conserved first and last residue. D genes are given only for firm matches. Rows may omit the clone size; those that give it use once, few, many or a size class.

>TRBV9|TRBJ2-3|TRBD2|.
ASSVRGGGTDTQY
>TRBV7-9|TRBJ2-3|TRBD1|few
ASSNRGPRDTQY
>TRBV7-2|TRBJ2-5|.|.
ASSLLTRQETQY
>TRBV2|TRBJ2-3|.|.
ASSWTGGDTQY
>TRBV4-3|TRBJ2-7|TRBD2|.
ASSQVLTSGGPYEQY
>TRBV4-2|TRBJ2-6|TRBD1|.
ASSQDAGTGFSGANVLT
>TRBV5-4|TRBJ2-1|TRBD2|.
ASSLTSGPLNEQF
>TRBV5-6|TRBJ2-7|TRBD2|.
ASSLESLAGSFYEQY
>TRBV10-3|TRBJ1-4|TRBD1|.
AISEGQGTNEKLF
>TRBV6-5|TRBJ2-2|.|.
ASSYGAGTNTGELF
>TRBV28|TRBJ2-7|.|.
ASTPWSGGSYEQY
>TRBV6-5|TRBJ2-2|TRBD1|.
ASSLGQVTGELF
>TRBV7-2|TRBJ2-1|.|.
ASSWGGGIYNEQF
>TRBV4-1|TRBJ2-7|TRBD1|.
ASSLGTESSYEQY
>TRBV29-1|TRBJ2-5|.|.
SVISSGNQETQY
>TRBV19|TRBJ2-7|.|.
ASSRRDGLGEQY
>TRBV5-6|TRBJ2-6|TRBD1|.
ATRGDRGSGANVLT
>TRBV5-1|TRBJ2-7|.|.
ASSLDTYEQY
>TRBV28|TRBJ2-7|TRBD2|.
ASRRERISYEQY
>TRBV7-2|TRBJ2-5|TRBD2|.
ASSRVLAGSGETQY
>TRBV5-1|TRBJ1-4|TRBD1|.
ASSSTGGYGEKLF
>TRBV5-1|TRBJ2-1|TRBD2|once
ASSAGLAGARSHNEQF
>TRBV6-5|TRBJ1-5|TRBD1|.
ASSYGTGGPQPQH
>TRBV4-1|TRBJ2-3|TRBD2|.
ASSHPGRADTQY
>TRBV7-2|TRBJ2-7|.|.
ASSLDRRVTYEQY
>TRBV5-1|TRBJ1-3|.|once
ASSLGQEANTIY
>TRBV28|TRBJ1-5|TRBD1|.
ASSSSGGRNQPQH
>TRBV5-5|TRBJ1-2|.|.
ASSRTTGQGT
>TRBV5-6|TRBJ2-5|.|.
ASNQGQEETQY
>TRBV30|TRBJ1-2|.|.
AWTTGNYGYT
>TRBV23-1|TRBJ1-4|TRBD1|.
ASSQSLLQGALGEGSGGEKLF
>TRBV6-6|TRBJ2-7|TRBD1|.
ASSYWGQGAGEQY
>TRBV4-1|TRBJ1-4|.|.
ASSPAGYGATNEKLF
>TRBV28|TRBJ2-3|TRBD2|.
ASSLLAGQGY
>TRBV6-6|TRBJ2-5|.|.
ASSINRDKEETQY
>TRBV5-1|TRBJ2-7|.|few
ASSLTGPSYEQY
>TRBV7-3|TRBJ1-1|.|.
ASSSQGTEAF
>TRBV2|TRBJ2-1|TRBD2|.
ASSDASGMVNEQF
>TRBV5-4|TRBJ2-1|TRBD2|.
ASSSGLVSSNEQF
>TRBV10-3|TRBJ2-7|.|.
AISADSNYGQY
>TRBV10-1|TRBJ2-3|TRBD2|.
ASGSGRASTDTQY
>TRBV9|TRBJ2-5|TRBD2|few
ASSVEAGGGGKETQY